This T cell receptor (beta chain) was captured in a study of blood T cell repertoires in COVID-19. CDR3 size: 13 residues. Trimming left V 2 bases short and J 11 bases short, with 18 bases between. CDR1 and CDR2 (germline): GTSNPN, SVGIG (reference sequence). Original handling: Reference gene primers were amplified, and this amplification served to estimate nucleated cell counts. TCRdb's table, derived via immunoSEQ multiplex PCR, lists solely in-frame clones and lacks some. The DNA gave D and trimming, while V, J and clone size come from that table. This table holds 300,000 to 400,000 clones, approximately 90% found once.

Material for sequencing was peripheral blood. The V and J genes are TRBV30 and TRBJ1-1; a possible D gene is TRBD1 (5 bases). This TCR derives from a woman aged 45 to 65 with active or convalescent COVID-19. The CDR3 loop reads CAWSTGRVGNAFF. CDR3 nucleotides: TGTGCCTGGAGTACAGGCAGGGTTGGGAATGCTTTCTTT.